What follows describes a single T cell receptor (beta chain). The antigen is undetermined. This sample was included in a study of CD8 T cells in Susac syndrome. Study-wide results and limits: As the study acknowledged, the number of individuals who were part of its TCR sequencing and HLA analysis was relatively small.

Treatment-naive patients with stable or active relapsing-remitting disease served as multiple sclerosis controls. The CDR3 extends over 14 amino acids. Trimming cost V 6 bases and J 0 bases, with 12 bases left between them. RNA was extracted with the RNeasy kit, and a quantity of 0.5 to 1 ug was reverse transcribed using random hexamers. TCR beta CDR3 was amplified by immunoSEQ multiplex PCR. This amplification extended across 54 Vbeta and 13 Jbeta segments. Each CDR3 protein is one row after TCRdb ran MiXCR on the immunoSEQ multiplex PCR reads. The sample holds 190,000 or so distinct CDR3 sequences, approximately 95% seen once.

The TCR comes from a human donor with multiple sclerosis. This rearrangement joins TRBV12-3 or TRBV12-4 to TRBJ2-7; tentative D call: TRBD1 (6 bases). The source material was CD4+ T cells from PBMCs. Written as DNA, the CDR3 is TGTGCCAGCAGCTCGGACAGATACTCCTACGAGCAGTACTTC. Its protein product is CASSSDRYSYEQYF.